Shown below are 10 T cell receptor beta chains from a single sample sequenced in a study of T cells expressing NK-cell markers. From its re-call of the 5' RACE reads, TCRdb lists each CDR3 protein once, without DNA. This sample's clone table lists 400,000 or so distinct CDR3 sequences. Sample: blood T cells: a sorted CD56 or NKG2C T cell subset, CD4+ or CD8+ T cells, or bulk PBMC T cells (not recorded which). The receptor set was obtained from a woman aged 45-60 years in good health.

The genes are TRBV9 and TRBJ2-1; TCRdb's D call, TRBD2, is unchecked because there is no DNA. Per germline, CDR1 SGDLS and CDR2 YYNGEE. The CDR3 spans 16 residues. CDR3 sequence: CASSDYSGSSYNEQFF.

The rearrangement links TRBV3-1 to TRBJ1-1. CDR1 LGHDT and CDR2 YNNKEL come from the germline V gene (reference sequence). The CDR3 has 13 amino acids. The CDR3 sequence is CASSQETYTEAFF.

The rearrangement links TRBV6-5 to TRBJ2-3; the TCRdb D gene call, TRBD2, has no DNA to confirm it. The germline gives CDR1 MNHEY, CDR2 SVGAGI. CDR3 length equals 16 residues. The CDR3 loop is CASSSTSGQLSVSQYF.

The CDR3 region is CASSQTDRGVKYF. V usage is TRBV14 and J usage is TRBJ2-4; TCRdb's assignment of TRBD1 cannot be checked, as there is no DNA. CDR3 length equals 13 residues. Germline CDR1 SGHDN, CDR2 FVKESK.

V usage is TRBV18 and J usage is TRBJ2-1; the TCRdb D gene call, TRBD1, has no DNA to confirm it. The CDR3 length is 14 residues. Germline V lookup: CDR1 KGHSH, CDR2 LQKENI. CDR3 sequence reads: CASSPGTEYNEQFF.

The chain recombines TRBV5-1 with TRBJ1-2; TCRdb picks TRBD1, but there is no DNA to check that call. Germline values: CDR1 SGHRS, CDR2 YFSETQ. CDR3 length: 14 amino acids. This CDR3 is CASSLEGANYGYTF.

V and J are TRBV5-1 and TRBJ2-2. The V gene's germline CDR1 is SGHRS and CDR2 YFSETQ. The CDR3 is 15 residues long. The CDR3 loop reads CASNRNAENTGELFF.

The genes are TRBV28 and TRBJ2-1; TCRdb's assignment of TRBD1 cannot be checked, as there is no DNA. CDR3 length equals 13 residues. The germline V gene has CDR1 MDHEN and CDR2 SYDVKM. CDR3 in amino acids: CASGQGGGNEQFF. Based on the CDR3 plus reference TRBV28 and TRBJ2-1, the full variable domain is DVKVTQSSRYLVKRTGEKVFLECVQDMDHENMFWYRQDPGLGLRLIYFSYDVKMKEKGDIPEGYSVSREKKERFSLILESASTNQTSMYLCASGQGGGNEQFFGPGTRLTVL.

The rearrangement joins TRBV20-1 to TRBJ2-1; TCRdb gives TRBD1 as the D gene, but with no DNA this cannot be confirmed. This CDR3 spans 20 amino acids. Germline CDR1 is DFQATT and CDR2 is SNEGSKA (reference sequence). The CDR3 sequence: CSARIDPGQGPQVGPNEQFF.

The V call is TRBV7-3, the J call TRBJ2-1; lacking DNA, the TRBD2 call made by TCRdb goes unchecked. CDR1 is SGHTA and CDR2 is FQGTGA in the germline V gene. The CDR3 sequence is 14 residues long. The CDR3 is CASSKGLADNEQFF.